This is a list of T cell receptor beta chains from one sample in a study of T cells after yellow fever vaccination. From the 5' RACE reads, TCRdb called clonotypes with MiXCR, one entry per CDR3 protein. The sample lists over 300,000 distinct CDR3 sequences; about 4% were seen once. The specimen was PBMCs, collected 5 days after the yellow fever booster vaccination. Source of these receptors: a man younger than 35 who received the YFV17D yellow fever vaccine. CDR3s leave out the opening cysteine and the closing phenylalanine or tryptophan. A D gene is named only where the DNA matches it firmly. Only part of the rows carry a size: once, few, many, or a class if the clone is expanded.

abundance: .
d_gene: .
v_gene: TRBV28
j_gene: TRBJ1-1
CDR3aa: ASSLSNHGAF

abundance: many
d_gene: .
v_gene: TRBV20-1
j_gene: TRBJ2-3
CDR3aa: SAINQGDTQY

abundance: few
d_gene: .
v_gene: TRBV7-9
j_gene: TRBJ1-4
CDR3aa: ASTLRVAGPSTNEKLF

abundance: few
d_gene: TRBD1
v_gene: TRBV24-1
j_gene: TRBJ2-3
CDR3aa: ATSDQSQGTTDTQY

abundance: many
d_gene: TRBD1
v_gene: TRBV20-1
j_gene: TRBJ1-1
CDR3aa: SARDPGTGGMEAF

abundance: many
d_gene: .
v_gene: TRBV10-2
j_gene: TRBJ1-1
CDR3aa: ASRGGRGDPKGTEAF

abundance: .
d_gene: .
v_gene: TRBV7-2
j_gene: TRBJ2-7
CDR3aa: ASSRWGAGEQY

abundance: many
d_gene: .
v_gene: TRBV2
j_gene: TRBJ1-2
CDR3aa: ASSPLGGTKANYGYT

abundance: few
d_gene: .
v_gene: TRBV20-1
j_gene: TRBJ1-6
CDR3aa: SARPAPDVNSPLH

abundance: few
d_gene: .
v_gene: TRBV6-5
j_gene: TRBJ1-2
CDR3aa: ASSYSIRQESGYT

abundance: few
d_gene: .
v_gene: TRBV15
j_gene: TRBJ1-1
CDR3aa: ATSRGSRPLNTEAF

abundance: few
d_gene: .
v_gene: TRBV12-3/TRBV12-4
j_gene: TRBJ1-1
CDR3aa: ASSPSGTEAF

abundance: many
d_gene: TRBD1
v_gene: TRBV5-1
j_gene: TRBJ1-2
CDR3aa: ASSWDRGSDYGYT

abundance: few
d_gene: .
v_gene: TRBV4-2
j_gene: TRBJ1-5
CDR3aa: ASSQVGASPQH

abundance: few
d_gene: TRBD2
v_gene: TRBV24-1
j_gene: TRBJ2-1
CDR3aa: ATSDTTSGAPRVF

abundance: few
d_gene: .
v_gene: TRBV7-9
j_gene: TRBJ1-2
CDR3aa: AAGGSGLHGYT

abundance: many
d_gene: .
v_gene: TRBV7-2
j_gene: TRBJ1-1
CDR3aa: ASSLRQDTEAF

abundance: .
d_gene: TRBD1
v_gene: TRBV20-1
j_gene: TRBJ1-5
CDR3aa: SARAGTGGAGNQPQH

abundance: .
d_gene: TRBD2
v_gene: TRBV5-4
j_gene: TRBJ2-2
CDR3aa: AAQTSGEGGELF

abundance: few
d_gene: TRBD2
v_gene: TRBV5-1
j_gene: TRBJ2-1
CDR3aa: ASKAVERGGLPEQF

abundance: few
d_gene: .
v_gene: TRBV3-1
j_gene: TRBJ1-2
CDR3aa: ASSQVFSVANYGYT

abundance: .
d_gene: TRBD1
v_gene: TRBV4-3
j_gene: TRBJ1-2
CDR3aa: ASSQGQGRGGYT

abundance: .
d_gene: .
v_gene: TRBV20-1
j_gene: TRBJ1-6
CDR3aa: SARDRAYLSSYNSPLH

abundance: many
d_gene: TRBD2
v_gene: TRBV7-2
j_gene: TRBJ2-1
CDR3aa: ASSSPRGGAKDEQF

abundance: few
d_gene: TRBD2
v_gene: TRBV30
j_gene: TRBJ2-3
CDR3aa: AWTRRGGVTDTQY

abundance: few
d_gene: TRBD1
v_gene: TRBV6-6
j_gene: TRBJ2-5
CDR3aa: ASSKIDRGLETQY

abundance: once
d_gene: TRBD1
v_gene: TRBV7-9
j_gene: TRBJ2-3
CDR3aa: ASSPTERGLEDTQY

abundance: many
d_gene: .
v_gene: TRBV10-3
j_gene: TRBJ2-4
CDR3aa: AISEERVQY

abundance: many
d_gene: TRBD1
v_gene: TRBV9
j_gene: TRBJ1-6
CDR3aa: ASSHRGDSPLH

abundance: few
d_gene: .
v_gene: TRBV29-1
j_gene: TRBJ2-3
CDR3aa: SVEDWGGGHSASDTQY

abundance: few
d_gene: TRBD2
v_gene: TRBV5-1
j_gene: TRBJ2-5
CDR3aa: ASSLALWGGQETQY

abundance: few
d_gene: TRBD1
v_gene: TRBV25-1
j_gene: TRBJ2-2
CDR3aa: ASSKRTGVNTGELF

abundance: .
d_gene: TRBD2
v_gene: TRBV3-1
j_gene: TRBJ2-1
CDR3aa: ASSQQETSHNEQF

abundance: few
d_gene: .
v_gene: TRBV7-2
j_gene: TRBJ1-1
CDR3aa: ASSQRQDTEAF

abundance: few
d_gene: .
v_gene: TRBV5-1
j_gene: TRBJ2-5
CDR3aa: ASSFPQASRETQY

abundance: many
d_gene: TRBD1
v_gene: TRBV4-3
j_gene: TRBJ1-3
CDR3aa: ASSYGTANSGNTIY

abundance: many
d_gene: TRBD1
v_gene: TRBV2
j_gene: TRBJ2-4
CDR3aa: ASSLTGVGLAKNIQY

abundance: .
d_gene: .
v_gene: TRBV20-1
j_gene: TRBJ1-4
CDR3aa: SATGPGDEKLF

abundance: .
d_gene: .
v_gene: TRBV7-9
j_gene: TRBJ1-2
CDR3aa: ASSLGHSTSYGYT

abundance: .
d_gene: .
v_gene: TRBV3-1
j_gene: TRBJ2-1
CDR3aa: ASSQAGRVNEQF

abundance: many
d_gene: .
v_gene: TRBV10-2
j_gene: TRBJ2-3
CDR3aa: ASSGTVDTQY

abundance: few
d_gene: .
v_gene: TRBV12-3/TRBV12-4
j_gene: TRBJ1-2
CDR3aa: ASSRMGNYGYT

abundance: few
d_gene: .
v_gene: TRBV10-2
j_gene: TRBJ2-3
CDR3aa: ATQRGGSTDTQY

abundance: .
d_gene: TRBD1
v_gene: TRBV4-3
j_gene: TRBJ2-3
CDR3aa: ASSQGTGGVLDTQY

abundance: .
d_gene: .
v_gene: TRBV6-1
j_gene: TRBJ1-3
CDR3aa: ASSEAISGNTIY

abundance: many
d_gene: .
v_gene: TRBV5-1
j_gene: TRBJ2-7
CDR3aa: ASSSFEASYEQY

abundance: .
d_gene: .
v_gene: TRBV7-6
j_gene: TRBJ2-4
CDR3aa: ASSPLEGVKNIQY

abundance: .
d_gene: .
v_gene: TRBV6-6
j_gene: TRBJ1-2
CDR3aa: ASRSTDRYGYT

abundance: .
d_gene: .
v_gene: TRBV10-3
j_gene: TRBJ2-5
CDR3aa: AISESGPGTQY

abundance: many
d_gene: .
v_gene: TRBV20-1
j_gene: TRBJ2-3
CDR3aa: SARDAVGADTQY

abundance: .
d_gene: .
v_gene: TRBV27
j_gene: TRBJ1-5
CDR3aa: ASSLNSQGKNQPQH

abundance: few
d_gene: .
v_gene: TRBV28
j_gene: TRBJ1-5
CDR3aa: ASRSNGVQPQH

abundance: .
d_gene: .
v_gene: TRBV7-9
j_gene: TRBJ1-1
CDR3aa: ASSLWAYDPTEAF

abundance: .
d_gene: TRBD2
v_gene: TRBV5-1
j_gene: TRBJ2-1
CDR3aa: ASSAHGRVEQF